Each of the 3 T cell receptor beta chains below was sequenced from the same sample in a study of blood T cell repertoires in COVID-19 (dated by TCRdb to 2018 to 2020). Library preparation was by the immunoSEQ multiplex PCR assay. This immuneACCESS table, as held by TCRdb, lists in-frame sequences with V and J called but not all clones. Of the missing ones, under half trace to an unresolved V gene in checked studies; the others have no known cause. A total of roughly 48,000 clones appear in this sample, around 80% of them only once. Roughly 5% of the sample is held by the ten biggest clonotypes. Sequencing input: peripheral blood. These receptors were collected from a human donor in a cohort sampled during active COVID-19.

The chain joins TRBV12-3 or TRBV12-4 to TRBJ2-5; 7 nucleotides line up with TRBD1. This CDR3 comprises 13 residues. J lost 4 bases, V lost 6 bases, and 5 bases had no gene match. The CDR3 nucleotides are TGTGCCAGCAGACCAAAGGGGGCAGAGACCCAGTACTTC. Its translation is CASRPKGAETQYF.

In nucleotides, the CDR3 is TGTGCCAGTAGTTTTGGCGGGGTCCCCAATCAGCCCCAGCATTTT. This translates into CASSFGGVPNQPQHF. V usage is TRBV19 and J usage is TRBJ1-5; no clear D gene. The CDR3 sequence is 15 residues long. Germline CDR1 and CDR2: LNHDA and SQIVND (reference sequence). Trimming took off 5 bases at V and 3 bases at J, with 14 bases between the two ends.

This chain uses TRBV7-2 with TRBJ2-7; D not resolved. The CDR3 sequence is 14 residues long. V lost 0 bases to trimming and J lost 6 bases, with 12 bases between them. In germline, CDR1 is SGHTA, CDR2 FQGNSA. The CDR3 region is CASSLAAHPPEQYF. Here the CDR3 DNA reads TGTGCCAGCAGCTTAGCGGCACACCCCCCCGAGCAGTACTTC.